This TCR beta chain was obtained from a study of blood T cell repertoires in COVID-19. Background on the study: Samples came from the United States, Italy and Spain, spanning acute and convalescent COVID-19.

V shed 5 bases and J shed 5 bases, with 11 bases lying between them. The CDR3 sequence is 13 residues long. Germline V gene sequence: CDR1 KGHDR, CDR2 SFDVKD. Source study methods: Amplification with reference gene primers provided the estimates of nucleated cell counts. The data were produced by immunoSEQ multiplex PCR, yet TCRdb's version contains in-frame clones alone and is incomplete. For V, J and clone size, that table is used; D and trimming come from the DNA. The profile shows about 14,000 clones, approximately 91% of them singletons. This receptor was taken from a human donor in a cohort sampled during active COVID-19. This chain links TRBV24-1 with TRBJ2-5, with D possibly being TRBD1 (6 bases). Sequencing was done on a sample of peripheral blood. For the CDR3, the DNA is TGTGCCACCAGTGCAGGGGCAAGGGAGACCCAGTACTTC. Its translation: CATSAGARETQYF.